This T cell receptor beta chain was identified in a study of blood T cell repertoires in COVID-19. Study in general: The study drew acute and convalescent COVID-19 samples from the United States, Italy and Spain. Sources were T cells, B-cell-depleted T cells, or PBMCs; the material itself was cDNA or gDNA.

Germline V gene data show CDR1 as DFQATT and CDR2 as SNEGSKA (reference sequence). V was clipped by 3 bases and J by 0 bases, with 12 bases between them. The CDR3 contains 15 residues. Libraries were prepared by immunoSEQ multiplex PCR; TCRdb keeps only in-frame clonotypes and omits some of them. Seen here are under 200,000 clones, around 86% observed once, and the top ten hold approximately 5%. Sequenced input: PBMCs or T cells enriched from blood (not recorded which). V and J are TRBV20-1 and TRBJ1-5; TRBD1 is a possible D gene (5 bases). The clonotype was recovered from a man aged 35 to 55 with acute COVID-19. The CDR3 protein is CSASLTGHSNQPQHF. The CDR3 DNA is TGCAGTGCTAGTCTAACAGGCCATAGCAATCAGCCCCAGCATTTT.